The clone carrying this T cell receptor (beta chain) was recorded a few times. This sample is part of a study of blood T cell repertoires in COVID-19. Study details: COVID-19 samples, acute and convalescent, were from the United States, Italy and Spain. PBMCs, B-cell-depleted T cells, or T cells provided the cDNA or gDNA that made up the material.

The CDR3 has 11 residues. V was pared by 6 bases and J by 2 bases, with 5 bases between. Per germline, CDR1 KGHSH and CDR2 LQKENI. Profiled with immunoSEQ multiplex PCR; TCRdb holds only in-frame clones, not every one. The sample records about 120,000 clones, around 82% being singletons. Input material: peripheral blood. The chain joins TRBV18 to TRBJ2-7; D is unclear. The origin of this receptor is a human donor in a cohort sampled during active COVID-19. CDR3 loop: CASSRAYEQYF. The CDR3 DNA reads as TGTGCCAGCTCTCGAGCCTACGAGCAGTACTTC.